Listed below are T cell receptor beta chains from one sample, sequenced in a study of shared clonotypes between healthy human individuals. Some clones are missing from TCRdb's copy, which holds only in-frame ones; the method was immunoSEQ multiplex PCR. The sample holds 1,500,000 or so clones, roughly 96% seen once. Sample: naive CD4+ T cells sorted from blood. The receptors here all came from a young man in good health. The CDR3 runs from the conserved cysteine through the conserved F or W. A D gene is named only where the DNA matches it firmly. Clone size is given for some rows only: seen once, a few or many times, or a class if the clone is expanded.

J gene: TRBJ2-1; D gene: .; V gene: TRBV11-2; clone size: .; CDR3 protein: CASSPPPGGTYNEQFF; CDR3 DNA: TGTGCCAGCAGCCCACCACCGGGCGGGACCTACAATGAGCAGTTCTTC
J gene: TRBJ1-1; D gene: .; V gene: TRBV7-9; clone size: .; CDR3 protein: CASTKTAASMNTEAFF; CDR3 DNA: TGTGCCAGCACCAAAACTGCAGCCTCAATGAACACTGAAGCTTTCTTT
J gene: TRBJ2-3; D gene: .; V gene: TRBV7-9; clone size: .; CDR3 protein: CASSLGRDWADTQYF; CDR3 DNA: TGTGCCAGCAGTCTTGGTCGGGATTGGGCAGATACGCAGTATTTT
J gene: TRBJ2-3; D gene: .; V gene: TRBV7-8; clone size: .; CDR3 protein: CASSTGPNTDTQYF; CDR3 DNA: TGTGCCAGCAGCACCGGGCCAAACACAGATACGCAGTATTTT
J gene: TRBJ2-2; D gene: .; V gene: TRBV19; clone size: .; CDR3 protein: CASSIDLGRLTGLLGELFF; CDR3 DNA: TGTGCCAGTAGTATAGATCTAGGCCGACTAACGGGTCTCCTCGGGGAGCTGTTTTTT
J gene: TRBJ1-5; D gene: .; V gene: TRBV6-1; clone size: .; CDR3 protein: CASRDSLNQPQHF; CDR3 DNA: TGTGCCAGCAGGGACAGTCTTAATCAGCCCCAGCATTTT
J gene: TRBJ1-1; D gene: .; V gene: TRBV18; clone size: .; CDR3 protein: CASSPTGSRGTEAFF; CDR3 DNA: TGTGCCAGCTCACCGACTGGTTCGAGGGGCACTGAAGCTTTCTTT
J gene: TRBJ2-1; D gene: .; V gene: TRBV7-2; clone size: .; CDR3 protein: CASSGIIRHNEQFF; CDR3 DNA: TGTGCCAGCTCGGGGATCATTCGACACAATGAGCAGTTCTTC
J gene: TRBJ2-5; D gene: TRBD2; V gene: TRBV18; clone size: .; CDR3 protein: CASSLAAGETQYF; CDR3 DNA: TGTGCCAGCTCTCTAGCGGCAGGAGAGACCCAGTACTTC
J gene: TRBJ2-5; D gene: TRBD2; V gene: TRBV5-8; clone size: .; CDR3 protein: CASSLSSGTETQYF; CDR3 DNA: TGTGCCAGCAGCTTGTCTAGCGGGACCGAGACCCAGTACTTC
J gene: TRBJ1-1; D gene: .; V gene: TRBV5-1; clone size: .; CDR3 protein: CASSSLRGTVGTEAFF; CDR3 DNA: TGCGCCAGCAGCTCCCTCCGCGGGACCGTTGGCACTGAAGCTTTCTTT
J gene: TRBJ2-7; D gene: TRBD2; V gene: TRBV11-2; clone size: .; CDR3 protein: CASSSAPPASGFSYEQYF; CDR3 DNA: TGTGCCAGCAGCTCAGCCCCACCCGCTAGCGGGTTTTCCTACGAGCAGTACTTC
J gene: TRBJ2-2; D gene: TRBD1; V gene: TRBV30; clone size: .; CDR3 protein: CAWSGQGTGELFF; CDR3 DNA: TGTGCCTGGAGTGGACAGGGTACCGGGGAGCTGTTTTTT
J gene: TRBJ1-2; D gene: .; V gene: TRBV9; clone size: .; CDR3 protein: CASSATPGQDYGYTF; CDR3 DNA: TGTGCCAGCAGCGCAACCCCGGGGCAGGACTATGGCTACACCTTC
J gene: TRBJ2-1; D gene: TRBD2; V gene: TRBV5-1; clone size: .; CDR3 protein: CASSLEGGRAGSYNEQFF; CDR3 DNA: TGCGCCAGCAGCTTGGAAGGCGGGAGGGCCGGTTCCTACAATGAGCAGTTCTTC
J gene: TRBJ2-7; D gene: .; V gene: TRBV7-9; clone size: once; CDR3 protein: CASSFLDGFSYEQYF; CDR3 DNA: TGTGCCAGCAGCTTCTTGGACGGTTTTTCCTACGAGCAGTACTTC
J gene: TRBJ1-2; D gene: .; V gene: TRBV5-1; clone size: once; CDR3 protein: CASSLQGGYGYTF; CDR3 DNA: TGCGCCAGCAGCTTGCAGGGCGGGTATGGCTACACCTTC
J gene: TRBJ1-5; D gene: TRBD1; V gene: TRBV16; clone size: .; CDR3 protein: CASSHQTGGHQPQHF; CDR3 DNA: TGTGCCAGCAGCCACCAGACAGGGGGACATCAGCCCCAGCATTTT
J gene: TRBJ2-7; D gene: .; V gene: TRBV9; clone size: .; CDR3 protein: CASSADYSYEQYF; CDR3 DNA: TGTGCCAGCAGCGCAGACTATTCCTACGAGCAGTACTTC
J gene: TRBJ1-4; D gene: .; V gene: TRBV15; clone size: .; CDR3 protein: CATSSAPGDEKLFF; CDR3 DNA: TGTGCCACCAGCAGCGCGCCAGGGGATGAAAAACTGTTTTTT
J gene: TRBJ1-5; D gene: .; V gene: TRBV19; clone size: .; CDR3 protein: CASSIRGQSNQPQHF; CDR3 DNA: TGTGCCAGTAGTATCCGGGGGCAGTCAAATCAGCCCCAGCATTTT
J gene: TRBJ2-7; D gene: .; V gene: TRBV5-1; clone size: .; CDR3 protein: CASSLSGSSYEQYF; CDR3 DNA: TGCGCCAGCAGCTTGAGCGGTAGCTCCTACGAGCAGTACTTC
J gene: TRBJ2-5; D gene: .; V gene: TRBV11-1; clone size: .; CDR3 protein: CASSSPGNQETQYF; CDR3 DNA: TGTGCCAGCAGCTCCCCGGGGAACCAAGAGACCCAGTACTTC
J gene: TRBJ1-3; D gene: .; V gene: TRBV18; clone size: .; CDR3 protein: CASSPIWGQENTIYF; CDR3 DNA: TGTGCCAGCTCACCAATTTGGGGGCAAGAAAACACCATATATTTT
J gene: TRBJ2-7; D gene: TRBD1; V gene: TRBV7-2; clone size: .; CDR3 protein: CASSDRDRGYEQYF; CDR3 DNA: TGTGCCAGCAGCGATCGGGACAGGGGCTACGAGCAGTACTTC
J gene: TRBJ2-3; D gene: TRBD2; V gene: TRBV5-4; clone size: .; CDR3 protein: CASSRLAETDTQYF; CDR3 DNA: TGTGCCAGCAGCCGACTAGCGGAAACAGATACGCAGTATTTT
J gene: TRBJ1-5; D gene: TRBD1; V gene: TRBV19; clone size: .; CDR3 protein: CASTSRQGQPQHF; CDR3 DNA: TGTGCCAGTACTTCACGACAGGGTCAGCCCCAGCATTTT